The rows below give T cell receptor beta chains drawn from one sample of a study of blood T cells in healthy people across ages. TCRdb reprocessed the 5' RACE reads via MiXCR and lists one record per CDR3 protein. The sample consists of 1,300,000 or so distinct CDR3 sequences, roughly 60% of them appearing once. Specimen: blood. These receptors were taken from a young man in good health. Both conserved end residues are trimmed from each CDR3. Expanded clones get a size class; other rows say once, few or many, or leave the size out.

abundance: -; v_gene: TRBV6-7; CDR3aa: ASNKDPGRYT
abundance: -; v_gene: TRBV7-6; CDR3aa: ASSLAFGSEAF
abundance: -; v_gene: TRBV4-1; CDR3aa: ASSQTTYGGESGEQY
abundance: -; v_gene: TRBV4-1; CDR3aa: ASSLPSVSGTESYEQY
abundance: -; v_gene: TRBV13; CDR3aa: ASSPGLGHNEQY
abundance: few; v_gene: TRBV7-6; CDR3aa: ASSTQHINEKLF
abundance: few; v_gene: TRBV7-6; CDR3aa: ASSLGLGITSSYNEQF
abundance: once; v_gene: TRBV7-9; CDR3aa: ASSLQGQGTYEQY
abundance: many; v_gene: TRBV5-1; CDR3aa: ASTPPTGNHEQY
abundance: once; v_gene: TRBV6-5; CDR3aa: ASSYSVQQETQY
abundance: -; v_gene: TRBV5-1; CDR3aa: ASRAGTGAHEQY
abundance: -; v_gene: TRBV14; CDR3aa: ASSQDGQLETQY
abundance: -; v_gene: TRBV5-1; CDR3aa: ASSLKGGRVGYT
abundance: -; v_gene: TRBV29-1; CDR3aa: SVEGLAEANTGELF
abundance: -; v_gene: TRBV20-1; CDR3aa: SANGPANTGELF
abundance: -; v_gene: TRBV19; CDR3aa: ASSRGPTGNQPQH
abundance: -; v_gene: TRBV6-5; CDR3aa: ASQAGASPLH
abundance: -; v_gene: TRBV7-6; CDR3aa: ASSLKGSGVMNEQF
abundance: -; v_gene: TRBV12-3/TRBV12-4; CDR3aa: ASSIDRVEQF
abundance: -; v_gene: TRBV29-1; CDR3aa: SVVGSTTGSTGELF
abundance: few; v_gene: TRBV10-3; CDR3aa: AISEAESSYNEQF
abundance: -; v_gene: TRBV20-1; CDR3aa: SAPDRGHEQY
abundance: -; v_gene: TRBV18; CDR3aa: ASSPLAPRWQPSIMDTQY
abundance: -; v_gene: TRBV6-6; CDR3aa: ASSPDRQSGYT
abundance: -; v_gene: TRBV6-5; CDR3aa: ASSYRAGAEQY
abundance: -; v_gene: TRBV28; CDR3aa: ASSFVAESSGANVLT
abundance: few; v_gene: TRBV29-1; CDR3aa: SVVAAGGPYNEQF
abundance: -; v_gene: TRBV6-2/TRBV6-3; CDR3aa: ASSYSLRGGGVDQY
abundance: few; v_gene: TRBV6-2/TRBV6-3; CDR3aa: ASSWENTEAF
abundance: few; v_gene: TRBV29-1; CDR3aa: SVEGATSGITDTQY
abundance: few; v_gene: TRBV4-1; CDR3aa: ASSQREGANEQF
abundance: -; v_gene: TRBV7-9; CDR3aa: ASREASGSETYNEQF
abundance: few; v_gene: TRBV4-2; CDR3aa: ASSQVPTSGTYEQY
abundance: -; v_gene: TRBV11-2; CDR3aa: ASSLDTVTYEQY
abundance: many; v_gene: TRBV29-1; CDR3aa: SVERGHEQY
abundance: -; v_gene: TRBV29-1; CDR3aa: SVGDSYYEQF
abundance: few; v_gene: TRBV29-1; CDR3aa: SVDPWDAWDTEAF
abundance: -; v_gene: TRBV27; CDR3aa: ASSFGNYSPGQYNSPLH
abundance: -; v_gene: TRBV30; CDR3aa: AWSVRGRTLGANVLT
abundance: -; v_gene: TRBV6-2/TRBV6-3; CDR3aa: ASSSDRTSNYGYT
abundance: -; v_gene: TRBV5-1; CDR3aa: ASSLPAQGTSYNEQY
abundance: -; v_gene: TRBV5-5; CDR3aa: ASSGQWLTDTQY